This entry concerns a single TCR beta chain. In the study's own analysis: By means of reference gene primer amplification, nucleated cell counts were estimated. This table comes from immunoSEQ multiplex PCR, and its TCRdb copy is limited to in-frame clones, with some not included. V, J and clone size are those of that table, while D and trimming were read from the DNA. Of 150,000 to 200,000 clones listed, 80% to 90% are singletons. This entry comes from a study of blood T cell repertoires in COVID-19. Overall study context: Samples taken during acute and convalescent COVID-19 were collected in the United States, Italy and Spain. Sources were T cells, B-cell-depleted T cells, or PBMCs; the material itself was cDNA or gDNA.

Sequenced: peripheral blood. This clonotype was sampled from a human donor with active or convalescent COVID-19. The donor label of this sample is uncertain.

CDR3 sequence (DNA): TGCGCCAGCAGTGAGTCATTAGTGAACACTGAAGCTTTCTTT. It yields the protein CASSESLVNTEAFF. The V gene is TRBV10-1, the J gene TRBJ1-1; D unresolved. This CDR3 region has 14 residues. CDR1 and CDR2 from the germline V gene are WNHNN and SYGVQD (reference sequence). With 0 bases removed from V and 0 bases from J, the gap between germline ends came to 5 bases.